The rows below give T cell receptor beta chains drawn from one sample of a study of identical twins. From the 5' RACE reads, TCRdb called clonotypes with MiXCR, one entry per CDR3 protein. The sample gives some 460,000 distinct CDR3 sequences, 12% to 15% of which show up once; about 0.52% is in the top ten. These data are also associated with another study on yellow fever vaccine responses in identical twins.

Sequenced: CD4+ T cells sorted from blood. Source of these receptors: a woman under 30 in good health. The CDR3 runs from the conserved cysteine through the conserved F or W. A D gene is named only where the DNA matches it firmly. Some rows mark clone size as missing; the rest say once, few, many or name a class of expanded clone.

14 - TRBJ2-7 few TRBV20-1 TGCAGTGCTAGAGACCTGTCACAGGTCTACGAGCAGTACTTC CSARDLSQVYEQYF
13 - TRBJ1-4 - TRBV20-1 TGCAGTGCCGTCGGTGGGGGACGAGAAAAACTGTTTTTT CSAVGGGREKLFF
16 - TRBJ2-5 - TRBV3-1 TGTGCCAGCAGCCAAGTGATCGTGGTCGGCCAAGAGACCCAGTACTTC CASSQVIVVGQETQYF
12 - TRBJ2-7 - TRBV29-1 TGCAGCGTTGTAAGCAGCTCCTACGAGCAGTACTTC CSVVSSSYEQYF
14 - TRBJ2-7 - TRBV6-5 TGTGCCAGCAGTTCTTACCGGAACCACTACGAGCAGTACTTC CASSSYRNHYEQYF
12 - TRBJ2-2 - TRBV10-1 TGCGCCAGCAGAGATCTCACCGGGGAGCTGTTTTTT CASRDLTGELFF
15 - TRBJ2-5 - TRBV12-3/TRBV12-4 TGTGCCAGCAGTTTCGGGAGGACAGGCCAAGAGACCCAGTACTTC CASSFGRTGQETQYF
15 - TRBJ2-5 few TRBV28 TGTGCCAGCAGTTTAAGGGCAGGGTCCCGGGAGACCCAGTACTTC CASSLRAGSRETQYF
15 TRBD2 TRBJ2-1 few TRBV6-1 TGTGCCAGCAGCGATGGACTAGCGGGGAAGTATGAGCAGTTCTTC CASSDGLAGKYEQFF
18 TRBD2 TRBJ2-2 - TRBV6-5 TGTGCCAGCAGTTACTCCCTCACAGCAGCGGGAAACACCGGGGAGCTGTTTTTT CASSYSLTAAGNTGELFF
14 - TRBJ2-5 few TRBV5-1 TGCGCGACCCAGGCACTAACCGTACAAGAGACCCAGTACTTC CATQALTVQETQYF
16 TRBD2 TRBJ2-7 - TRBV4-1 TGCGCCAGCAGCCAACCTTCAGCGGGAGTCGTCTACGAGCAGTACTTC CASSQPSAGVVYEQYF
15 - TRBJ2-2 - TRBV7-2 TGTGCCAGCAGCTTAAACCCCCAACCCACCGGGGAGCTGTTTTTT CASSLNPQPTGELFF
15 - TRBJ2-2 - TRBV7-3 TGTGCCAGCAGCTTAAACCGCCTGAACACCGGGGAGCTGTTTTTT CASSLNRLNTGELFF
15 - TRBJ2-7 - TRBV5-1 TGCGCCAGCAGCTTGATTGAGGGTCCGTCCTACGAGCAGTACTTC CASSLIEGPSYEQYF
14 - TRBJ2-7 - TRBV6-1 TGTGCCAGCAGTGATGAGGGGTTCAAATACGAGCAGTACTTC CASSDEGFKYEQYF
17 - TRBJ2-7 - TRBV6-2/TRBV6-3 TGTGCCAGCAGTTACTCGTCCTATGGAGGAAAACACTACGAGCAGTACTTC CASSYSSYGGKHYEQYF
18 - TRBJ2-2 few TRBV27 TGTGCCAGCAGTTTTGCCTTAATTTCTTCCGGGAGCCCCGGGGAGCTGTTTTTT CASSFALISSGSPGELFF
19 TRBD1 TRBJ2-2 - TRBV23-1 TGCGCCAGCAGCCCTGAGTCCAGGGGGTCCCTTTTATGGACCGGGGAGCTGTTTTTT CASSPESRGSLLWTGELFF
15 TRBD1 TRBJ1-6 - TRBV5-1 TGCGCCAGCAGATATTCAGACAGGGGTGACTCACCCCTCCACTTT CASRYSDRGDSPLHF
15 - TRBJ1-1 few TRBV5-1 TGCGCCAGCAGCTTAACCACAGGGATCAACACTGAAGCTTTCTTT CASSLTTGINTEAFF
19 TRBD2 TRBJ2-1 - TRBV2 TGTGCCAGCAGGGGGGACACCACGGGACTAGCGGAAATATACAATGAGCAGTTCTTC CASRGDTTGLAEIYNEQFF